The 2 T cell receptor beta chains in this list originate from one sample, sequenced in a study of beta chain features in type 1 diabetes. The sequenced template was cDNA made from the entire isolated RNA. Some clones are missing from TCRdb's copy, which holds only in-frame ones; the method was immunoSEQ multiplex PCR. This sample carries 330,000 or so clones, 15% to 20% of them seen once, and the ten largest clones take around 0.044%. Sample: naive CD4+ T cells from blood. The receptors originated from a woman aged 18-35 years in good health.

The sample holds a few counts of this clone. The genes are TRBV7-3 and TRBJ2-1; D might be TRBD2 (7 bases). V was cut by 3 bases and J by 5 bases, with 17 bases left in between. Germline CDR1 is SGHTA and CDR2 is FQGTGA. The length of the CDR3 is 16 residues. CDR3 sequence reads: CASSLGAGGPHNEQFF. The CDR3 nucleotides are TGTGCCAGCAGCTTGGGGGCCGGGGGGCCCCACAATGAGCAGTTCTTC.

Notes on this clone: Different DNA sequences within this sample yield the same CDR3. This chain's CDR3 is CASSVAGLAGGETQYF. In nucleotides, the CDR3 is TGTGCCAGCAGCGTAGCCGGACTAGCGGGGGGAGAGACCCAGTACTTC. The chain has TRBV9 and TRBJ2-5; 14 nucleotides line up with TRBD2. Trimming cost V 0 bases and J 4 bases; bases outside gene matches: 2. The germline V gene encodes CDR1 SGDLS and CDR2 YYNGEE. This CDR3 is built from 16 residues.